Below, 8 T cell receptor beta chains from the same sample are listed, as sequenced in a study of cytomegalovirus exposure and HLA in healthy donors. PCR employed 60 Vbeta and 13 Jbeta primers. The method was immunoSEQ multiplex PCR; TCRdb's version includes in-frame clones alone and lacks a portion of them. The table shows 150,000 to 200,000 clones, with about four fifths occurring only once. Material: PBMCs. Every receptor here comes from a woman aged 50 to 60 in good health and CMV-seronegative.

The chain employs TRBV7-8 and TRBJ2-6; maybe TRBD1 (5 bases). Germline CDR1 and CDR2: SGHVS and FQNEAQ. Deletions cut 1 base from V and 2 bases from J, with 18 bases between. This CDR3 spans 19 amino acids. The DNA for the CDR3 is TGTGCCAGCAGCTTAGGTAGACAGATGGTATCGGCTGGGGCCAACGTCCTGACTTTC. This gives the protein CASSLGRQMVSAGANVLTF.

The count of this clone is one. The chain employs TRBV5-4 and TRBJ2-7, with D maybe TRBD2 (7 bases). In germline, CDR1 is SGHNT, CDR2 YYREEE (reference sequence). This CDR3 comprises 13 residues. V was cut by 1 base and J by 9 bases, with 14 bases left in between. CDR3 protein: CASSLRGGGRQYF. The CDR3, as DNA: TGTGCCAGCAGCTTGAGGGGGGGCGGAAGGCAGTACTTC. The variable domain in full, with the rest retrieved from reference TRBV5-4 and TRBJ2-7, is ETGVTQSPTHLIKTRGQQVTLRCSSQSGHNTVSWYQQALGQGPQFIFQYYREEENGRGNFPPRFSGLQFPNYSSELNVNALELDDSALYLCASSLRGGGRQYFGPGTRLTVT.

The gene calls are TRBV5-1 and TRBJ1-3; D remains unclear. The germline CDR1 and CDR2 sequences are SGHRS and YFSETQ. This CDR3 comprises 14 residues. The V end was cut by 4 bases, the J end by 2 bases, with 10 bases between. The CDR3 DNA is TGCGCCAGCAGCGGGCCCGGCCCTGGAAACACCATATATTTT. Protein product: CASSGPGPGNTIYF.

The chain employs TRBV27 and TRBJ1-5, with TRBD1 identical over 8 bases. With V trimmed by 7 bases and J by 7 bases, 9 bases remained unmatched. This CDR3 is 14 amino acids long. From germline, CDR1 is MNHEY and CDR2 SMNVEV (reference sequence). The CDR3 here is CASKQDRAPQPQHF. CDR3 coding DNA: TGTGCCAGCAAACAGGACAGGGCCCCCCAGCCCCAGCATTTT.

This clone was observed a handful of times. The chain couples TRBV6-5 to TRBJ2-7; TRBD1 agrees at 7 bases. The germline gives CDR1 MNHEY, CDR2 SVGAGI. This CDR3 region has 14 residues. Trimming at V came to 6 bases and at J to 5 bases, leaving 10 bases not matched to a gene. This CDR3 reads CASSQARGLHEQYF. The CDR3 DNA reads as TGTGCCAGCAGCCAGGCCAGGGGGTTGCACGAGCAGTACTTC.

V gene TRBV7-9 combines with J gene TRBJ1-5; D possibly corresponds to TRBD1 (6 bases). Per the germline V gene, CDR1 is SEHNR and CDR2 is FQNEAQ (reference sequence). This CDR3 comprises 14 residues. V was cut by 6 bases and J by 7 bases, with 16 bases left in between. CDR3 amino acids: CASSPAGGAQPQHF. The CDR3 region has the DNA TGTGCCAGCAGTCCCGCGGGGGGGGCCCAGCCCCAGCATTTT.

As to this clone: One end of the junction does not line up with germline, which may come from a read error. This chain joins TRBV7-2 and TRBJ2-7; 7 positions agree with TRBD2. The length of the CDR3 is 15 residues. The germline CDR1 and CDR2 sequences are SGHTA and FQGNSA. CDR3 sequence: CANSLSGSGGGVQYF. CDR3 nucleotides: TGTGCCAACAGCTTAAGTGGGTCGGGAGGAGGAGTGCAGTACTTC.

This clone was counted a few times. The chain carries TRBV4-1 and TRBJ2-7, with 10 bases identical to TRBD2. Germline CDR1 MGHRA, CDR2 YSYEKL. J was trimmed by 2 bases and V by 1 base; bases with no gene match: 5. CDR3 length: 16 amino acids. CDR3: CASSQASAGGTYEQYF. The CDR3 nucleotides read TGCGCCAGCAGCCAAGCCTCAGCGGGAGGGACCTACGAGCAGTACTTC.